Listed below are T cell receptor beta chains from one sample, sequenced in a study of shared clonotypes between healthy human individuals. Data came from immunoSEQ multiplex PCR; TCRdb stores just in-frame clones and leaves some out. The sample consists of about 230,000 clones, over 60% of them appearing once. The specimen was memory CD4+ T cells sorted from blood. These receptors were taken from a young man in good health. Each CDR3 is given with its conserved first and last residue. Fields, in order: V gene, J gene, CDR3 length, CDR3 protein.

>TRBV2|TRBJ2-5|14
CASRDTPYQETQYF
>TRBV5-1|TRBJ2-5|13
CASSPDRGETQYF
>TRBV11-2|TRBJ2-7|13
CASSLERGDEQYF
>TRBV10-1|TRBJ2-5|13
CASSETAQETQYF
>TRBV18|TRBJ2-2|16
CASSPGVPSNTGELFF
>TRBV7-9|TRBJ1-3|15
CASSRIGPLGNTIYF
>TRBV18|TRBJ2-7|14
CASSPQDSNYEQYF
>TRBV4-1|TRBJ2-7|14
CASSQETGIMGQYF
>TRBV28|TRBJ1-3|14
CASSGDSYGNTIYF
>TRBV5-4|TRBJ1-1|14
CASSHTSRDREAFF
>TRBV20-1|TRBJ1-1|11
CSASLHDEAFF
>TRBV7-2|TRBJ1-4|14
CASSRGQGDEKLFF
>TRBV7-8|TRBJ2-5|15
CASSLSSLGGETQYF
>TRBV11-3|TRBJ2-7|15
CASSLAGGSNYEQYF
>TRBV4-1|TRBJ2-3|16
CASSQELGGSTDTQYF
>TRBV5-6|TRBJ2-2|15
CASFATSGRTGELFF
>TRBV5-8|TRBJ1-1|14
CASSLPTVNTEAFF
>TRBV6-5|TRBJ1-3|14
CASKQGVLGNTIYF
>TRBV28|TRBJ2-3|14
CASSLSGWTDTQYF
>TRBV2|TRBJ2-7|13
CASHASAGGEQYF
>TRBV6-5|TRBJ1-3|13
CASCANAGNTIYF
>TRBV19|TRBJ2-1|20
CASSIGTGLAGPDSYNEQFF
>TRBV19|TRBJ2-2|15
CASSIQGPDTGELFF
>TRBV19|TRBJ2-2|14
CASRDRGHAGELFF
>TRBV5-1|TRBJ2-3|15
CASSLAGTSTDTQYF
>TRBV5-1|TRBJ2-7|16
CASSLEWAGGEYEQYF
>TRBV5-1|TRBJ1-2|14
CASSSLDRVGGYTF
>TRBV7-2|TRBJ2-1|16
CASSLVWGASYNEQFF
>TRBV29-1|TRBJ2-3|14
CRAGSGTPDGTQYF
>TRBV18|TRBJ2-5|13
CASLREIQETQYF
>TRBV11-3|TRBJ2-6|15
CASSLGRAGANVLTF
>TRBV6-5|TRBJ2-2|13
CASSLHRGGELFF
>TRBV2|TRBJ2-7|12
CASRGWTYEQYF
>TRBV2|TRBJ2-7|16
CASRIGVTGGFYEQYF